Each of the 3 T cell receptor beta chains below was sequenced from the same sample in a study of blood T cell repertoires in COVID-19 (dated by TCRdb to between 2020 and 2021). Libraries were built with the immunoSEQ multiplex PCR assay. Here the immuneACCESS table is served through TCRdb, limited to in-frame sequences with V and J called. Missing clones are a known gap in these copies; in checked studies unresolved V genes cover under half, and the rest lacks a known reason. This sample holds around 400,000 clones; more than 70% were observed only once. 1.2% to 1.5% of the sample is held by the ten biggest clonotypes. The material sequenced was PBMCs or T cells enriched from blood (not recorded which). These receptors originate from a woman in her late teens or twenties who had been exposed to COVID-19.

CDR3 coding DNA: TGTGCCATCCGGGACACCTACGAGCAGTACTTC. Residues: CAIRDTYEQYF. The genes are TRBV10-3 and TRBJ2-7; D perhaps matches TRBD1 (6 bases). Germline CDR1 ENHRY, CDR2 SYGVKD. CDR3 length equals 11 residues. V was trimmed by 8 bases and J by 2 bases, leaving 7 bases between them.

This clone appeared a few times. This chain connects TRBV6-6 to TRBJ1-2; TRBD1 might be the D (5 bases). V was pared by 6 bases and J by 1 base, with 15 bases between. The CDR3 consists of 15 residues. Germline CDR1 reads MNHNY; CDR2 reads SVGAGI (reference sequence). The CDR3 DNA is TGTGCCAGCAGCTCCCTGACAGTTGATAACTATGGCTACACCTTC. Its protein product is CASSSLTVDNYGYTF.

The J gene is TRBJ1-2, the V gene TRBV27; 11 nucleotides match TRBD1. J gave up 2 bases and V 3 bases, and 2 bases lay outside the gene matches. From germline, CDR1 is MNHEY and CDR2 SMNVEV (reference sequence). The CDR3 contains 15 residues. The CDR3 here is CASSLDRGLNYGYTF. The DNA for the CDR3 is TGTGCCAGCAGTTTGGACAGGGGGCTCAACTATGGCTACACCTTC.